The source of this TCR beta chain is a study of T cells in tuberculosis. Overall study results and limits: Samples were chosen by availability of cryopreserved specimens.

Comments on this clone: The antigen is not known.

Profiling relied on immunoSEQ multiplex PCR, and the TCRdb table lists in-frame clones only, not all of them. This table holds 40,000 or so clones, less than 95% found once. Documented time point: new active TB diagnosis, blood taken before or within 7 days of starting treatment. Trimming cost V 3 bases and J 5 bases; bases outside gene matches: 3. Germline lookup yields CDR1 KGHSH and CDR2 LQKENI. This CDR3 contains 13 residues. The chain uses TRBV18 and TRBJ1-2; the match to TRBD1 covers 7 bases. The material sequenced was PBMCs, taken at tuberculosis diagnosis. This TCR derives from an adult with tuberculosis. DNA of the CDR3: TGTGCCAGCTCACCCGGGACAGAGTATGGCTACACCTTC. Translation: CASSPGTEYGYTF.